A selection of T cell receptor beta chains follows, all from one sample in a study of T cell repertoires in cytomegalovirus infection. These receptors have no identified antigens. Each CDR3 protein is one row after TCRdb ran MiXCR on the reads. The sample yields some 560,000 distinct CDR3 sequences, 40% seen once. This specimen consisted of cultured PBMCs, obtained from culture after CMV antigen stimulation. The receptor source for this set is a human donor in good health (CMV status not recorded). Some clones in this sample may be carry-over from other donors' samples. The CDR3 runs from the conserved cysteine through the conserved F or W. A D gene is named only where the DNA matches it firmly. Expanded clones get a size class; other rows say once, few or many, or leave the size out.

TGTGCCAGTAGTATATGGGGGGCTGGGGCCAACGTCCTGACTTTC | CASSIWGAGANVLTF | TRBJ2-6 | - | - | TRBV19
TGTGCCAGCAGTTACTTCGGACTGGCGTCGGATACGCAGTATTTT | CASSYFGLASDTQYF | TRBJ2-3 | - | - | TRBV6-2/TRBV6-3
TGTGCCAGCACCTTAACCGCCGGGACTAGCCGGATCTACGAGCAGTACTTC | CASTLTAGTSRIYEQYF | TRBJ2-7 | - | TRBD2 | TRBV12-3/TRBV12-4
TGTGCCAGCAGGGGGTCAGGGAGAGATACGCAGTATTTT | CASRGSGRDTQYF | TRBJ2-3 | few | - | TRBV12-3/TRBV12-4
TGTGCCAGCAGCCGCTGGACAGGGGGAAGGGACAATGAGCAGTTCTTC | CASSRWTGGRDNEQFF | TRBJ2-1 | few | TRBD1 | TRBV7-4
TGTGCCAGCAGGTTGGGGGGAATGAACACTGAAGCTTTCTTT | CASRLGGMNTEAFF | TRBJ1-1 | - | - | TRBV7-3
TGTGCCAGCAGTCTACCGGGGGCGGGACAAGAGACCCAGTACTTC | CASSLPGAGQETQYF | TRBJ2-5 | - | - | TRBV6-1
TGTGCCAGTAGTATAGTCGGACAGCCCCAGCATTTT | CASSIVGQPQHF | TRBJ1-5 | few | - | TRBV19
TGTGCCAGTAGGATGGACAGGGGATTTTATAGCAATCAGCCCCAGCATTTT | CASRMDRGFYSNQPQHF | TRBJ1-5 | - | TRBD1 | TRBV19
TGTGCCAGCAGCTTCTTGGCTCCGCCGATTTACTCCTACGAGCAGTACTTC | CASSFLAPPIYSYEQYF | TRBJ2-7 | - | - | TRBV7-6
TGTGCCAGCAGCTCCCGGAGGGCAGGGGACGAGCAGTACTTC | CASSSRRAGDEQYF | TRBJ2-7 | few | - | TRBV7-2
TGCAGTGCTAGAGATGCAGCAGTCGCCGGGACTACCGTGGAGACCCAGTACTTC | CSARDAAVAGTTVETQYF | TRBJ2-5 | - | TRBD2 | TRBV20-1
TGTGCCAGCAGCTTCGCAGGGCGCGGAAACACCATATATTTT | CASSFAGRGNTIYF | TRBJ1-3 | few | - | TRBV11-3
TGTGCCAGCAAAACTCGAACCGGGGAGCTGTTTTTT | CASKTRTGELFF | TRBJ2-2 | - | - | TRBV2
TGTGCCAGCAGTGAGGACCGCGCGAACACCGGGGAGCTGTTTTTT | CASSEDRANTGELFF | TRBJ2-2 | - | - | TRBV12-3/TRBV12-4
TGTGCCAGCAGTTCACAGGGGGCGATAGATGAGCAGTTCTTC | CASSSQGAIDEQFF | TRBJ2-1 | - | TRBD1 | TRBV7-9
TGTGCTAGTGGCCCGCCTAGCGTCTACGAGCAGTACTTC | CASGPPSVYEQYF | TRBJ2-7 | - | - | TRBV12-5
TGTGCCAGCCGCAGGGGTCTGGCTCTGGACTATGGCTACACCTTC | CASRRGLALDYGYTF | TRBJ1-2 | - | - | TRBV6-1
TGTGCCAGCAGTGAGACAGGCAACGCTCTTGAAAAACTGTTTTTT | CASSETGNALEKLFF | TRBJ1-4 | - | - | TRBV2
TGTGCCAGCAGTTTAAGGAGGGAAGCTTTCTTT | CASSLRREAFF | TRBJ1-1 | - | - | TRBV28
TGTGCCAGCACCAATGGAGGTGGCTACACCTTC | CASTNGGGYTF | TRBJ1-2 | - | - | TRBV6-6
TGCGCCAGCAGCCCCATCCCCGGGACTAGGTTAGATGAGCAGTTCTTC | CASSPIPGTRLDEQFF | TRBJ2-1 | - | TRBD2 | TRBV4-3
TGTGCCAGCAGCTCCCCCCGACAGGGAGGAGCACCCCTCCACTTT | CASSSPRQGGAPLHF | TRBJ1-6 | few | TRBD1 | TRBV7-9
TGTGCCAGCGGGTCTACAGCCTCCGAGTACTTC | CASGSTASEYF | TRBJ2-7 | few | - | TRBV7-9
TGTGCCAGCTCACCCGGCGGGACTAGCGGGACTTCAATGAGGCAGTTCTTC | CASSPGGTSGTSMRQFF | TRBJ2-1 | - | TRBD2 | TRBV18
TGTGCCAGCAGCGGGTGGGTGGGAGACACTGAAGCTTTCTTT | CASSGWVGDTEAFF | TRBJ1-1 | - | - | TRBV5-3
TGTGCCAGCAGCTTAGTCGGTAGCGGGGGGTCCCCGCACGAGCAGTACTTC | CASSLVGSGGSPHEQYF | TRBJ2-7 | few | TRBD2 | TRBV7-8
TGTGCCAGCAGCTTAGGTTGGGGCAGCGGTGAGCAGTTCTTC | CASSLGWGSGEQFF | TRBJ2-1 | many | - | TRBV7-2
TGTGCCAGCAGAAGAGAGGGGGTAGGGGAGACCCAGTACTTC | CASRREGVGETQYF | TRBJ2-5 | - | - | TRBV5-6
TGTGCCAGCAGTGGAAATCCGGGACAGGGTTTTGCTGGCTACACCTTC | CASSGNPGQGFAGYTF | TRBJ1-2 | - | TRBD1 | TRBV6-6
TGTGCCAGCAGTTTAGCTTGGACCAATGAGCAGTTCTTC | CASSLAWTNEQFF | TRBJ2-1 | - | - | TRBV12-3/TRBV12-4
TGTGCCAGCAGCTTAGACCCCTTTTACAATGAGCAGTTCTTC | CASSLDPFYNEQFF | TRBJ2-1 | - | - | TRBV7-2
TGTGCCTGGACCGGAGATAACTATGGCTACACCTTC | CAWTGDNYGYTF | TRBJ1-2 | - | - | TRBV30
TGTGCCAGCAGTTACTTGGGGCCCCAGTTCGTTGGCTACACCTTC | CASSYLGPQFVGYTF | TRBJ1-2 | - | - | TRBV6-5
TGTGCCAGCAGTACCATTGAGGGGAATCAGCCCCAGCATTTT | CASSTIEGNQPQHF | TRBJ1-5 | few | - | TRBV27
TGTGCCAGCAGGCGGTGGGAAGTTACCTACAATGAGCAGTTCTTC | CASRRWEVTYNEQFF | TRBJ2-1 | - | - | TRBV6-1
TGTGCCAGCAGCTTGAGACTAGCGGGGGGGCCACTTCCCCACGTAGGAGAGACCCAGTACTTC | CASSLRLAGGPLPHVGETQYF | TRBJ2-5 | - | TRBD2 | TRBV7-2
TGCAGTGCTAGTAGCCATACGAACACTGAAGCTTTCTTT | CSASSHTNTEAFF | TRBJ1-1 | - | - | TRBV20-1
TGCGCCAGCAGCCCAATAGGGCGAGACGCTGAAGCTTTCTTT | CASSPIGRDAEAFF | TRBJ1-1 | - | - | TRBV4-1
TGTGCCAGCAGGCACCTGACCCTTAGCGGGGGGCCTAACAATGAGCAGTTCTTC | CASRHLTLSGGPNNEQFF | TRBJ2-1 | - | TRBD2 | TRBV7-9
TGTGCCAGCAGTCCCCAGGTAGCGGGTCAGCCCCAGCATTTT | CASSPQVAGQPQHF | TRBJ1-5 | - | - | TRBV6-6